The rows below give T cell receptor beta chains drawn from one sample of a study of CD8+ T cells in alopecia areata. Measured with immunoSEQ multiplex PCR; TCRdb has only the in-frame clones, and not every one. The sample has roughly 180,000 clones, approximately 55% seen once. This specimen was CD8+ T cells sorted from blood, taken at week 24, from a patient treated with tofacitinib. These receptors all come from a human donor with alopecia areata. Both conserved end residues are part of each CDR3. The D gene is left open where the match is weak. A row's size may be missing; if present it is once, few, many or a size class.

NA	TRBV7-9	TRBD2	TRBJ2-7	CAAGGSTYEQYF	TGTGCGGCGGGGGGATCAACCTACGAGCAGTACTTC
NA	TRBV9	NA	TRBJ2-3	CASSARIDRSDTQYF	TGTGCCAGCAGCGCGCGGATAGACAGATCAGATACGCAGTATTTT
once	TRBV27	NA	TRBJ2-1	CASSQLANEQFF	TGTGCCAGCAGTCAACTAGCAAATGAGCAGTTCTTC
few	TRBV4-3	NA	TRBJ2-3	CASSQVYRSTDTQYF	TGCGCCAGCAGCCAAGTTTATAGGAGCACAGATACGCAGTATTTT
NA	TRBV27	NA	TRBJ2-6	CASSPRYTGANVLTF	TGTGCCAGCAGCCCTAGGTACACTGGGGCCAACGTCCTGACTTTC
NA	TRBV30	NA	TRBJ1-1	CSGSLMTEAFF	TGTTCAGGCAGTCTTATGACTGAAGCTTTCTTT
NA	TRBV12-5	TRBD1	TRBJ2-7	CASGWGTGGRYEQYF	TGTGCTAGTGGTTGGGGGACAGGGGGCAGGTACGAGCAGTACTTC
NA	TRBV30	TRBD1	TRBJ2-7	CAWSQGQGSHEQYF	TGTGCCTGGAGTCAAGGACAGGGATCCCACGAGCAGTACTTC
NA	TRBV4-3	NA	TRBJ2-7	CASSRDGGYEQYF	TGCGCCAGCAGCCGGGACGGAGGCTACGAGCAGTACTTC
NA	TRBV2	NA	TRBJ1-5	CASNPRGENQPQHF	TGTGCCAGCAACCCTAGGGGAGAGAATCAGCCCCAGCATTTT
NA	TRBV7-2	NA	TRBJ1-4	CASSLRITGFDGEKLFF	TGTGCCAGCAGCCTACGAATTACAGGGTTTGATGGTGAAAAACTGTTTTTT
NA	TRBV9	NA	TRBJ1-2	CASSVNSRYGYTF	TGTGCCAGCAGCGTAAACAGCAGATATGGCTACACCTTC
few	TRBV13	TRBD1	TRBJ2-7	CASSPGLDRGPLYEQYF	TGTGCCAGCAGCCCCGGATTGGACAGGGGGCCGCTCTACGAGCAGTACTTC
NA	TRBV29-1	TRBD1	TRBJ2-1	CSVEGQGFEQFF	TGCAGCGTTGAGGGACAGGGGTTTGAGCAGTTCTTC
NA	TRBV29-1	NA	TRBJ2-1	CSVEKTARGSYNEQFF	TGCAGCGTTGAAAAGACAGCCAGAGGATCCTACAATGAGCAGTTCTTC
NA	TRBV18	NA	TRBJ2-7	CASSPGQEHDEQYF	TGTGCCAGCTCACCTGGGCAGGAACACGACGAGCAGTACTTC
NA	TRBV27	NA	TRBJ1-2	CASSAHSYGYTF	TGTGCCAGCAGTGCCCACTCCTATGGCTACACCTTC
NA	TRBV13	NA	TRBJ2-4	CASSPPDSSKNIQYF	TGTGCCAGCAGCCCTCCCGACAGTTCCAAAAACATTCAGTACTTC
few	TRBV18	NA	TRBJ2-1	CASSELNNEQFF	TGTGCCAGCTCCGAATTAAACAATGAGCAGTTCTTC
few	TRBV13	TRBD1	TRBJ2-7	CASSSRDRGYEQYF	TGTGCCAGCAGCTCCCGGGACAGGGGCTACGAGCAGTACTTC
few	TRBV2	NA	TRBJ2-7	CASSEGLGSSYEQYF	TGTGCCAGCAGTGAAGGGTTGGGGAGCTCCTACGAGCAGTACTTC
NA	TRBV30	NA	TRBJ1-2	CACQPGRTNYGYTF	TGTGCCTGCCAGCCGGGACGGACAAATTATGGCTACACCTTC
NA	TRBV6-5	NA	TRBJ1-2	CASSFGSGYTF	TGTGCCAGCAGTTTTGGGAGCGGCTACACCTTC